A single sample gave rise to the 4 T cell receptor beta chains below, sequenced in a study of graft-versus-host responses after intestinal transplantation. Graft tissue processing released intraepithelial and lamina propria lymphocytes. Some clones are missing from TCRdb's copy, which holds only in-frame ones; the method was immunoSEQ multiplex PCR. Of about 15,000 clones listed, roughly two thirds are singletons. This sample comprised ileum tissue, obtained 650 to 700 days after intestinal transplantation. The receptors were sampled from a human patient who received an intestinal transplant, so some T cells may come from the graft donor.

The chain employs TRBV18 and TRBJ2-7; D is ambiguous. CDR3 length: 12 amino acids. CDR1 and CDR2 from the germline V gene are KGHSH and LQKENI. V lost 3 bases, J lost 3 bases, and 6 bases lay in between. The CDR3: CASSPQNYEQYF. The DNA of the CDR3 is TGTGCCAGCTCACCTCAAAACTACGAGCAGTACTTC.

The chain recombines TRBV4-3 with TRBJ1-2; D gene ambiguous. CDR1 and CDR2 (germline): LGHNA, YSLEER. CDR3 length: 15 amino acids. V shed 1 base and J shed 5 bases, with 14 bases lying between them. CDR3 nucleotides: TGCGCCAGCAGCCAAGGGCGATACCTAGGATATGGCTACACCTTC. This sequence encodes CASSQGRYLGYGYTF.

V gene TRBV2 combines with J gene TRBJ1-5; 7 bases align to TRBD1. Looked up from germline, CDR1 is SNHLY and CDR2 is FYNNEI. This CDR3 comprises 13 residues. Losses at the gene ends were 7 bases for V and 4 bases for J; bases not matched to a gene: 4. CDR3 nucleotides: TGTGCCAGCAAGGACAGGAGTAATCAGCCCCAGCATTTT. Amino acids: CASKDRSNQPQHF. Together with reference TRBV2 and TRBJ1-5, the CDR3 gives the full variable domain: EPEVTQTPSHQVTQMGQEVILRCVPISNHLYFYWYRQILGQKVEFLVSFYNNEISEKSEIFDDQFSVERPDGSNFTLKIRSTKLEDSAMYFCASKDRSNQPQHFGDGTRLSIL.

The chain combines TRBV11-3 with TRBJ1-6, with TRBD1 matching 9 bases. Germline CDR1 and CDR2: SGHNT and YENEEA. The trim removed 1 base at V and 11 bases at J, leaving 6 bases unmatched. This CDR3 has 15 residues. DNA for the CDR3: TGTGCCAGCAGCTTAGTAGGACAGGGGTGGGCACCCCTCCACTTT. It encodes CASSLVGQGWAPLHF.